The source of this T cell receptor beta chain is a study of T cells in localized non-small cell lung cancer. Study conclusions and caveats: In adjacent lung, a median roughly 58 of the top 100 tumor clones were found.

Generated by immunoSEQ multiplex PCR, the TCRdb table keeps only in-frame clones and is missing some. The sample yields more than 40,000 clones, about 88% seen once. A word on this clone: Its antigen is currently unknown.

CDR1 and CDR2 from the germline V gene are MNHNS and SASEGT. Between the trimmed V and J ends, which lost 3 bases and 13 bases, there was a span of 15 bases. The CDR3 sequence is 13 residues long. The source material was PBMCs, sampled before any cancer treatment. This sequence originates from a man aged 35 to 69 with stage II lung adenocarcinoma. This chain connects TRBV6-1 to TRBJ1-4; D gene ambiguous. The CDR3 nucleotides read TGTGCCAGCAGTGAGGTAGAGGCTCCGCGACTGTTTTTT. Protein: CASSEVEAPRLFF.